The clone carrying this T cell receptor (beta chain) was detected only once. The antigen is not known. Assay: immunoSEQ multiplex PCR; the TCRdb copy retains only in-frame clones and omits some. This table has 25,000 to 35,000 clones, about two thirds appearing once. This sample is drawn from a study of STAT5B mutations in CD4+ large granular lymphocyte leukemia. Regarding the study as a whole: TRBV06-family usage was enriched in top patient clones (8/27) versus controls (2/35). Without putative leukemic clones, patient CD4-sorted repertoires remained more clonal than healthy CD4+ repertoires.

The V gene lost 0 bases and the J gene lost 10 bases, with 16 bases spanning the gap. Germline CDR1 and CDR2: SGHTS and YDEGEE. The CDR3 has 14 amino acids. This chain connects TRBV5-8 to TRBJ1-1; D remains unclear. The specimen was CD4+ T cells from blood buffy coats. The sequence came from a human donor in good health. The CDR3 sequence: CASSLVGRKNRAFF. CDR3 DNA: TGTGCCAGCAGCTTGGTTGGTCGGAAGAATCGAGCTTTCTTT.